Each of the 9 T cell receptor beta chains below was sequenced from the same sample in a study of shared clonotypes between healthy human individuals. TCRdb's copy holds only in-frame clones and misses some; the assay was immunoSEQ multiplex PCR. The sample has over a million clones, around 78% seen once. The sample was memory CD4+ T cells from PBMCs. Subset of the sample: CD45RA-negative fraction. These receptors all stem from a young man in good health. Some clones in this sample may be carry-over from other donors' samples.

This clone was detected only a few times. This chain connects TRBV2 to TRBJ1-2, with D uncertain. V was shortened by 0 bases and J by 7 bases, with 6 bases between the two germline ends. CDR1 SNHLY and CDR2 FYNNEI come from the germline V gene. The CDR3 is 12 residues long. The DNA for the CDR3 is TGTGCCAGCAGTGAAGCTCAAGGTGGCTACACCTTC. It is translated as CASSEAQGGYTF.

A remark on this clone: Other nucleotide sequences from this sample produce the same CDR3. The CDR3 DNA follows: TGCGCCAGCAGCCAATTAAATCTAGTTTCGTTCGATGAGCAGTTCTTC. Translation gives CASSQLNLVSFDEQFF. The chain carries TRBV4-1 and TRBJ2-1; D remains ambiguous. V was trimmed by 2 bases and J by 8 bases, leaving 19 bases between them. CDR1 and CDR2 from the germline V gene are MGHRA and YSYEKL. This CDR3 has 16 amino acids.

This clone has ten or more counts. The rearrangement uses TRBV29-1 and TRBJ2-3; 9 bases map to TRBD1. The germline CDR1 and CDR2 sequences are SQVTM and ANQGSEA. J was trimmed by 6 bases and V by 6 bases; bases with no gene match: 10. There are 14 residues in the CDR3. In nucleotides, the CDR3 is TGCAGCGTCCCCGGACAGGGGCGGAGGGATACGCAGTATTTT. Protein product: CSVPGQGRRDTQYF.

The chain carries TRBV5-6 and TRBJ1-4; no clear D gene. CDR3 length equals 14 residues. Germline CDR1 SGHDT, CDR2 YYEEEE. Trimming removed 4 bases from V and 8 bases from J, with 15 bases in between. The CDR3 region is CASSEAGRTEKLFF. CDR3 DNA: TGTGCCAGCAGCGAGGCCGGGAGGACCGAAAAACTGTTTTTT.

CDR3 bases: TGTGCCAGCAGTTCCGAACGGACAGGAGGCAATCAGCCCCAGCATTTT. The encoded protein is CASSSERTGGNQPQHF. The chain combines TRBV6-6 with TRBJ1-5; 7 nucleotides match TRBD1. Germline lookup yields CDR1 MNHNY and CDR2 SVGAGI (reference sequence). The CDR3 is 16 residues long. The V segment lost 4 bases and the J segment 2 bases; nucleotides outside the gene matches: 8.

The chain uses TRBV2 and TRBJ2-1, with 7 bases that match TRBD2. The CDR3 is made up of 14 amino acids. From germline, CDR1 is SNHLY and CDR2 FYNNEI. The trim removed 7 bases at V and 10 bases at J, leaving 13 bases unmatched. The CDR3 DNA follows: TGTGCCAGCAATATGGGAGGGAGGGGACGGGAGCAGTTCTTC. It yields the protein CASNMGGRGREQFF.

V is TRBV29-1 and J is TRBJ2-3; the match to TRBD2 covers 9 bases. Trimming cost V 8 bases and J 6 bases; bases outside gene matches: 9. From germline, CDR1 is SQVTM and CDR2 ANQGSEA. The CDR3 spans 13 residues. In DNA, the CDR3 is TGCAGCCACGCGGCGGGAGGGCCGGATACGCAGTATTTT. Amino acid sequence: CSHAAGGPDTQYF.

This chain links TRBV9 with TRBJ1-5; TRBD1 agrees at 11 bases. With V trimmed by 3 bases and J by 8 bases, 7 bases remained unmatched. The length of the CDR3 is 15 residues. Germline assignment: CDR1 SGDLS and CDR2 YYNGEE. CDR3 loop: CASSETGQGAKPQHF. Here the CDR3 DNA reads TGTGCCAGCAGCGAGACTGGACAGGGGGCCAAGCCCCAGCATTTT.

CDR3: CASSLFSPNTGELFF. CDR3 in DNA: TGTGCCAGCAGCTTATTCTCCCCCAACACCGGGGAGCTGTTTTTT. V usage is TRBV7-9 and J usage is TRBJ2-2, with D hard to call. The CDR3 spans 15 residues. Germline V gene lookup returns CDR1 SEHNR and CDR2 FQNEAQ (reference sequence). Trimming left V 2 bases short and J 2 bases short, with 9 bases between.